This note documents a single T cell receptor beta chain sequence. What this receptor recognizes is not known. No qualities accompany the bases; no much larger clone lies one base away. Including cysteine and phenylalanine, the CDR3 has 14 amino acids. The retained sequence is limited to the CDR3, 42 bases, with the frame set at the first base. Trimming costs V 4 bases and J 3 bases, and their ends lie 10 bases apart. The germline V gene (reference sequence) specifies LNHDA as CDR1 and SQIVND as CDR2. The source of the sample is a study of T cells in localized non-small cell lung cancer (dated by TCRdb to the early 2020s). Broadly, across the study: T cell repertoires of hundreds of early-stage NSCLC patients were analyzed, with tumors being compared against uninvolved tumor-adjacent lungs. The cohort consisted of about 240 treatment-naive NSCLC patients whose localized lung tumors had been resected. A mean age of around 66 years was recorded for the NSCLC patients, of whom 120 to 150 were male and around 100 were female. General study outcomes and caveats: Higher T cell density in blood was associated with longer overall survival, whereas higher clonality in adjacent lung was associated with shorter survival. Because of the exploratory design, TCR variables were selected using unadjusted p-values without false-discovery rate correction. Because multi-region sequencing of the tumors was not done, intratumor heterogeneity could not be ruled out. Uninvolved tumor-adjacent lung showed the highest T cell clonality, higher than tumor, which suggests more focused antigenic responses in the adjacent lung. A median of 57 of the top 100 tumor clones were detected in paired uninvolved adjacent lung, and around 27 of these tumor clones were also found among the top 100 clones of the paired uninvolved adjacent lung.

TCR beta CDR3 regions were sequenced from DNA using the immunoSEQ Assay. The authors' analysis ran thus. T cell density was computed as TCR beta template counts normalized to usable DNA estimated by amplifying housekeeping genes. Richness was estimated with the preseqR package, extrapolating to 400,000 templates for PBMC samples and 120,000 templates for tissue samples. Clonality was defined by subtracting Pielou's evenness from one. Tissue-enriched TCRs were identified through differential abundance testing performed on productive amino-acid clonotypes, with a minimum total count of 5 and an alpha of 0.1. The Jaccard Index and the Morisita Overlap Index were used to measure how much the repertoires overlapped between compartments. GLIPH grouped TCR beta CDR3s together with public tetramer-defined viral CDR3s, and a viral motif had to include at least three viral sequences and show V-gene enrichment. TCRdb holds this immuneACCESS table with in-frame rearrangements only. Some clones are missing; in checked studies, unresolved V genes explain under half, and the rest has no known cause. V, J and clone size are taken as reported in that table, and D and trimming were inferred from the DNA itself. The sample includes about 21,000 clones, with nearly 90% observed a single time. 25% to 35% of the sample is held by the ten biggest clonotypes.

At diagnosis, tumor, uninvolved tumor-adjacent lung and peripheral blood were collected and then preserved as a mix of FFPE and fresh-frozen material. For TCR repertoire profiling, blood samples were analyzed in the form of peripheral blood mononuclear cells. The chain joins TRBV19 to TRBJ1-5; TRBD1 is a weak D gene call, 5 bases matching. The sequence derives from a male donor older than 55 with stage II lung adenocarcinoma. The specimen comprised peripheral blood mononuclear cells, sampled before any cancer treatment. The nucleotide sequence reads as follows: TGTGCCAGTAGTACCAGACAGCACAATCAGCCCCAGCATTTT. Translated, it reads CASSTRQHNQPQHF.